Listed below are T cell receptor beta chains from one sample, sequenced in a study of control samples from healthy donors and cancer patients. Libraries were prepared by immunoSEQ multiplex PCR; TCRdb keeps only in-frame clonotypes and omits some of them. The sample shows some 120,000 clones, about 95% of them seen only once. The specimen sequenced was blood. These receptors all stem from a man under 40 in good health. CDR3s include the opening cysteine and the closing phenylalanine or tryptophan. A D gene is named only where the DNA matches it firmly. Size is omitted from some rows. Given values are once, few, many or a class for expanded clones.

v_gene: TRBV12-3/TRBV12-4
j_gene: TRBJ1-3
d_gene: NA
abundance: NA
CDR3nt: TGTGCCAGCAGTTATGGAAACACCATATATTTT
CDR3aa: CASSYGNTIYF

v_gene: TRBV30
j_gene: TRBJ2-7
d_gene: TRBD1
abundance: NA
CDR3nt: TGTGCCTGGAGCGGACAGGTCCGGAGGGAGCAGTACTTC
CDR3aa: CAWSGQVRREQYF

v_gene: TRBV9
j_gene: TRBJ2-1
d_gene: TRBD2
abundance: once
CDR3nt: TGTGCCAGCAGCTCCGGGACTAGCGGGGTATACAATGAGCAGTTCTTC
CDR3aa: CASSSGTSGVYNEQFF

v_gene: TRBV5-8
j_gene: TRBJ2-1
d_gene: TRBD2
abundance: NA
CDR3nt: TGTGCCAGCACCCTCTCCCAACTAGCGGGGGGACATGAGCAGTTCTTC
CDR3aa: CASTLSQLAGGHEQFF

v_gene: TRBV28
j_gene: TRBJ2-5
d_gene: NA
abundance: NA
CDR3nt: TGTGCCAGCAGTTTTCCGACTCTGCAAGAGACCCAGTACTTC
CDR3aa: CASSFPTLQETQYF

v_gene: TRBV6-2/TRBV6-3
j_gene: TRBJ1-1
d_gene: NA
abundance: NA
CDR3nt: TGTGCCAGCAGTCATGACGGAATTGAAGCTTTCTTT
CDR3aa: CASSHDGIEAFF

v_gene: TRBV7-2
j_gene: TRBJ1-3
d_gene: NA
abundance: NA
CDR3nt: TGTGCCAGCAGCTCCCGAAACACCATATATTTT
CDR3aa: CASSSRNTIYF

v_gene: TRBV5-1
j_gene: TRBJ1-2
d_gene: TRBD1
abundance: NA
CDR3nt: TGCGCCAGCAGCTTGGAACAGGGGCGGGGCTACACCTTC
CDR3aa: CASSLEQGRGYTF

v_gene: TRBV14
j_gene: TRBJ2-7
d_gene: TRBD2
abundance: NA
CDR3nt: TGTGCCAGCAGCCAGAGCGGGATCCGCGAGGAGCAGTACTTC
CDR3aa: CASSQSGIREEQYF

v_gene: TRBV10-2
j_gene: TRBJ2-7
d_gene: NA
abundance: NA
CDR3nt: TGCGCCAGCAGGATAGCCTACGAGCAGTACTTC
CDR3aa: CASRIAYEQYF

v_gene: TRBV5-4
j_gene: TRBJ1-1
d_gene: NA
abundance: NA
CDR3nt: TGTGCCAGCAGCAGGACAGACATGAACACTGAAGCTTTCTTT
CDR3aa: CASSRTDMNTEAFF

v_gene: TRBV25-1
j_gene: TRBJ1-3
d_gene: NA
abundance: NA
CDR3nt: TGTGCCAGCAGTGCCAAAAGGCAGGGAAGATTCGGAAACACCATATATTTT
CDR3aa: CASSAKRQGRFGNTIYF

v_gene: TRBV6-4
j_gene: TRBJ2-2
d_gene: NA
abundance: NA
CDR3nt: TGTGCCAGCAGCCTCGAGGGGACCGGGGAGCTGTTTTTT
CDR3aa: CASSLEGTGELFF

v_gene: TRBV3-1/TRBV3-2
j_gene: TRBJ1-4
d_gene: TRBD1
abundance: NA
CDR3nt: TGTGCCAGCAGCCAACAGGGGGCAAACCCGCGCGGACTGTTTTTT
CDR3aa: CASSQQGANPRGLFF

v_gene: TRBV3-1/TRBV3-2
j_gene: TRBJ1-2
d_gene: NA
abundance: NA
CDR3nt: TGTGCCAGCAGCCCCTCTGACAGGTATGGCTACACCTTC
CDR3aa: CASSPSDRYGYTF

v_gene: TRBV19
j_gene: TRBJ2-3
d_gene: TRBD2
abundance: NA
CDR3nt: TGTGCCAGTAGTATTGGGAGCGGGGGGCGCACAGATACGCAGTATTTT
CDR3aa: CASSIGSGGRTDTQYF

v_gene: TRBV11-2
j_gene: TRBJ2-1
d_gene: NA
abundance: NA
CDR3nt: TGTGCCAGCAGCTTAATACGGGGTTCGAATGAGCAGTTCTTC
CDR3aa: CASSLIRGSNEQFF

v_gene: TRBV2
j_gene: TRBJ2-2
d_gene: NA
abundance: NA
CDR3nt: TGTGCCAGCAGTGAAGGGGAGCTGTTTTTT
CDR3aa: CASSEGELFF

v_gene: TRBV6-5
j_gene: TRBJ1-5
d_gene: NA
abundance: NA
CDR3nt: TGTGCCAGCAGTTACTCGATCGGGAGCAATCAGCCCCAGCATTTT
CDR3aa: CASSYSIGSNQPQHF

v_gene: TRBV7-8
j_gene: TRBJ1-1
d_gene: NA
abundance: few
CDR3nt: TGTGCCAGCAGTTCCAGGGGGAACACTGAAGCTTTCTTT
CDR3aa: CASSSRGNTEAFF

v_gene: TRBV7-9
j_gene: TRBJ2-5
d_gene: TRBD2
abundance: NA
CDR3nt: TGTGCCAGCAGCCCGCTGGGGGGGGTGGAGACCCAGTACTTC
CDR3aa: CASSPLGGVETQYF

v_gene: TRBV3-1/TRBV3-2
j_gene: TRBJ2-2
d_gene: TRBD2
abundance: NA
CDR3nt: TGTGCCAGCAGCTTTCTAGCGGGGGGAACCGGGGAGCTGTTTTTT
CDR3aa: CASSFLAGGTGELFF

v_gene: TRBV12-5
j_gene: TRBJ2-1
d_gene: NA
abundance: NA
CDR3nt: TGTGCTAGTGAGTTTGACATGAGGGGGGAGCAGTTCTTC
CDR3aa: CASEFDMRGEQFF

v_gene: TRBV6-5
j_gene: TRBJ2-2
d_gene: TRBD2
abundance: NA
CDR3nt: TGTGCCAGCAGTTACTCAGGCGGGGGGGCCGGGGAGCTGTTTTTT
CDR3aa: CASSYSGGGAGELFF

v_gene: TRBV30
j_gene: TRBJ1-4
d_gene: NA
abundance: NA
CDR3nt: TGTGCCTGGAGATACGGGGCCTACGCAACTAATGAAAAACTGTTTTTT
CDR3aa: CAWRYGAYATNEKLFF

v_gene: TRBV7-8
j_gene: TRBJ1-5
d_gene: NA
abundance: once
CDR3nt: TGTGCCAGCAGCTTACTCGGGGGGAATCAGCCCCAGCATTTT
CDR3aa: CASSLLGGNQPQHF

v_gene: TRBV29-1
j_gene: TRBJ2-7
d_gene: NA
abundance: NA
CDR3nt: TGCAGTGTTGCGCAGGGGAGCACCTACGAGCAGTACTTC
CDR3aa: CSVAQGSTYEQYF

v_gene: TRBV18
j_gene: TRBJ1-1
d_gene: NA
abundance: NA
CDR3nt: TGTGCCAGCTCAGACCTAGGACAGATGAACACTGAAGCTTTCTTT
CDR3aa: CASSDLGQMNTEAFF

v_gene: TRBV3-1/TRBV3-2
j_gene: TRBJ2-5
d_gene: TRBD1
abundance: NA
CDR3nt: TGTGCCAGCAGCCCGGGACAGGGGGGCCAAGAGACCCAGTACTTC
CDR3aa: CASSPGQGGQETQYF

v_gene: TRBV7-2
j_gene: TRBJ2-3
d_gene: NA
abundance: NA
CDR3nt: TGTGCCAGCAGCTTAAGGCGGCCCGAGGGGGGCACAGATACGCAGTATTTT
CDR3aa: CASSLRRPEGGTDTQYF

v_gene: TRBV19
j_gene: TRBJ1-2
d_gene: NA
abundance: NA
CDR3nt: TGTGCCAGTAGTATATACGCAGGGTCGTATGGCTACACCTTC
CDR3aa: CASSIYAGSYGYTF

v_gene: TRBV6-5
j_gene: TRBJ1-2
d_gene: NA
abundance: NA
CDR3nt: TGTGCCAGCAGTTACTCTCAGGCAGCTTATGGCTACACCTTC
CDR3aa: CASSYSQAAYGYTF

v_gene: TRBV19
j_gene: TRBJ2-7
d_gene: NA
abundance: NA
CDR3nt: TGTGCCAGTAGCACCCTCGGGGGAATCGACGAGCAGTACTTC
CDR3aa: CASSTLGGIDEQYF

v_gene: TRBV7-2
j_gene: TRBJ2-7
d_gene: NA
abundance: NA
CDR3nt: TGTGCCAGCAGCTTAGAAAGAATATACTACGAGCAGTACTTC
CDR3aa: CASSLERIYYEQYF

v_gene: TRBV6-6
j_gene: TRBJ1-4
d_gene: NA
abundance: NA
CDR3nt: TGTGCCAGCAGTTACGAGGGGAGAGGGAATGAAAAACTGTTTTTT
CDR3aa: CASSYEGRGNEKLFF

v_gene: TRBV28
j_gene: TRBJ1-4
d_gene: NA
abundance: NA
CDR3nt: TGTGCCAGCAGTCTAACGTTTGCAACTAATGAAAAACTGTTTTTT
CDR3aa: CASSLTFATNEKLFF

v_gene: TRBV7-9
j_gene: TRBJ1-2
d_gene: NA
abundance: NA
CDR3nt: TGTGCCAGCAGCGATAGACAGGTGGATGGCTACACCTTC
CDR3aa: CASSDRQVDGYTF

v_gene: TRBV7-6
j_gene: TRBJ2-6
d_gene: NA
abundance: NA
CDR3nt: TGTGCCAGCAGCCACTTGAGTGGGGCCAACGTCCTGACTTTC
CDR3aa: CASSHLSGANVLTF

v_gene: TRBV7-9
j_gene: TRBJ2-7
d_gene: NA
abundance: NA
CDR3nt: TGTGCCAGCAGCTTAGCGTCCCGGACAGAGCAGTACTTC
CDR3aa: CASSLASRTEQYF

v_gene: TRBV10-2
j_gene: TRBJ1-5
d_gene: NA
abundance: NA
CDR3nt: TGCGCCAGCAGTGACACGGGGGCGCTCAATCAGCCCCAGCATTTT
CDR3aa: CASSDTGALNQPQHF

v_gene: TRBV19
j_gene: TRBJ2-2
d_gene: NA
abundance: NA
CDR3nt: TGTGCCAGTAGTTTTCCTCCGGGGCTCACCGGGGAGCTGTTTTTT
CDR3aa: CASSFPPGLTGELFF

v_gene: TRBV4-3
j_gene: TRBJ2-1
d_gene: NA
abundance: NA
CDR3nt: TGCGCCAGCAGCCAACAGCACATCCAGGTACATGAGCAGTTCTTC
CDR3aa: CASSQQHIQVHEQFF

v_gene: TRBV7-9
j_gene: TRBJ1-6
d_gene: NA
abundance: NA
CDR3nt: TGTGCCAGCAGCCCCAACCCTTATAATTCACCCCTCCACTTT
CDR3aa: CASSPNPYNSPLHF

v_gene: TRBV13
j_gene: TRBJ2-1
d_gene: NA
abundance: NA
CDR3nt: TGTGCCAGCAGCTTCGTCCCGGTCTCCTACAATGAGCAGTTCTTC
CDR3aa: CASSFVPVSYNEQFF

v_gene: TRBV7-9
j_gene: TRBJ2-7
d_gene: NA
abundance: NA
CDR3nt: TGTGCCAGCAGCTGGGGGGTTGACGAGCAGTACTTC
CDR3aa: CASSWGVDEQYF

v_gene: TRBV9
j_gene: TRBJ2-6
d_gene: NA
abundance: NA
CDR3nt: TGTGCCAGCAGCCCGCGAGGGGGGGGAAGCTCTGGGGCCAACGTCCTGACTTTC
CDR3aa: CASSPRGGGSSGANVLTF

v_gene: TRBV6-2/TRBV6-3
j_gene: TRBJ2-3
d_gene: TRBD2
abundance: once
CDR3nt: TGTGCCAGCAGTTGGGACTACACAGATACGCAGTATTTT
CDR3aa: CASSWDYTDTQYF

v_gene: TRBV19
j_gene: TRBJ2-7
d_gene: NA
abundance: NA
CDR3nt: TGTGCCAGTAGCATAGGTTACGAGCAGTACTTC
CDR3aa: CASSIGYEQYF

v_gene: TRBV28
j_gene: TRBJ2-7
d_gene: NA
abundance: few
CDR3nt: TGTGCCAGCAGTGCTCGATGGGGCGAGCAGTACTTC
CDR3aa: CASSARWGEQYF

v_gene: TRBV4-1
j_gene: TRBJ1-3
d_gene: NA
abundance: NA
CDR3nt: TGCGCCAGCAGCCAAGTCTGGACACTTGGAAACACCATATATTTT
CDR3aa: CASSQVWTLGNTIYF

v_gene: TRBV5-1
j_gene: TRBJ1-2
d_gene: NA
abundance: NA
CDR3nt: TGCGCCAGCAGCTCGGACAGTTACTCTAACTATGGCTACACCTTC
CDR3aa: CASSSDSYSNYGYTF

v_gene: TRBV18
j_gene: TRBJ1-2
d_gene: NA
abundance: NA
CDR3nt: TGTGCCAGCTCACCGCCAAACCAACAGGACCTTGATGGCTACACCTTC
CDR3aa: CASSPPNQQDLDGYTF

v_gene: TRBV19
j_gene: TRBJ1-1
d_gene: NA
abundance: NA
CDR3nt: TGTGCCAGTAGTATCCCCGGACAGAACACTGAAGCTTTCTTT
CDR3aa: CASSIPGQNTEAFF